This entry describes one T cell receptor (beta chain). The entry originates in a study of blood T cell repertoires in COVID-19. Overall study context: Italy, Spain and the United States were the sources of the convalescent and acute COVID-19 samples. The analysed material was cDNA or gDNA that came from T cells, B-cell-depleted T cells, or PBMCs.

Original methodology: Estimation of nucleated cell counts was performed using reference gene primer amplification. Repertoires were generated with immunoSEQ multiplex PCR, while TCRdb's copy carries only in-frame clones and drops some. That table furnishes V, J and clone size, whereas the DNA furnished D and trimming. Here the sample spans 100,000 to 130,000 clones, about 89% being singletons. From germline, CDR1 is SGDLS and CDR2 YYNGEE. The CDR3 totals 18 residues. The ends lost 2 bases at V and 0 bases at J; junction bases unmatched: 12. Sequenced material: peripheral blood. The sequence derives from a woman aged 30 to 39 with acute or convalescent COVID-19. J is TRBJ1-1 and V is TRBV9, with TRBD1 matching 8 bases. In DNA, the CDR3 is TGTGCCAGCAGCGTGGGAACCGGGACAGGTTACATGAACACTGAAGCTTTCTTT. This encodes CASSVGTGTGYMNTEAFF.